This TCR beta chain was retrieved from a study of human T cells and chemical hapten exposure. Overall study context: 2% DPC applied to a roughly 2 cm by roughly 2 cm arm area sensitized donors. Patch tests of 0.01% DPC on the upper back were read at 6 days.

This CDR3 is 14 amino acids long. Germline lookup yields CDR1 GTSNPN and CDR2 SVGIG (reference sequence). Trimming pared 6 bases from V and 0 bases from J, leaving 12 bases between. As for time point: patch test 2, 6 weeks after DPC sensitization. Treatment denoted: therapeutic diphenylcyclopropenone sensitization with weekly scalp DPC. Someone pulled total RNA out of unfractionated whole blood. TCRdb reprocessed the RACE reads with MiXCR, giving one entry per CDR3 protein. Of tens of thousands of distinct CDR3 sequences in the sample, roughly a tenth were seen once. The V call is TRBV30, the J call TRBJ2-1; D unclear. Specimen: whole blood, collected in connection with sensitization to the hapten diphenylcyclopropenone (DPC). This receptor was obtained from a woman in her twenties or thirties with alopecia areata. Some clones in this sample may be carry-over from other donors' samples. The CDR3 reads CACSRPSSYNEQFF. CDR3 DNA: TGTGCCTGCTCGAGGCCCAGCTCCTACAATGAGCAGTTCTTC.